The T cell receptor (beta chain) described here comes from a study of blood T cell repertoires in COVID-19. Turning to the study itself: Both acute and convalescent COVID-19 samples were obtained from the United States, Italy and Spain. T cells, B-cell-depleted T cells, or PBMCs supplied cDNA or gDNA.

This CDR3 comprises 11 residues. Looked up from germline, CDR1 is MDHEN and CDR2 is SYDVKM. V shed 5 bases and J shed 6 bases, with 7 bases lying between them. In the original workflow: Estimation of nucleated cell counts was performed using reference gene primer amplification. TCRdb's copy holds only in-frame clones and misses some; the assay was immunoSEQ multiplex PCR. That table supplies the V and J calls and clone size; D and trimming were determined from the DNA. The table has approximately 90,000 clones, 86% seen once; the top ten hold 7% to 7.5%. The receptor's source is a man aged 60-69 years with acute or convalescent COVID-19. Sequencing was performed on peripheral blood. The chain combines TRBV28 with TRBJ1-2, with D perhaps TRBD1 (5 bases). The chain's CDR3 is CASSGADGYTF. The CDR3 nucleotides read TGTGCCAGCAGTGGGGCGGATGGCTACACCTTC.